This T cell receptor (beta chain) comes out of a study of identical twins. The table lists this clonotype with a few counts. A single record per CDR3 protein comes from TCRdb applying MiXCR to the 5' RACE reads. The sample carries about 570,000 distinct CDR3 sequences, approximately 9.6% recorded once. Germline V gene sequence: CDR1 MNHEY, CDR2 SVGEGT. The CDR3 has 13 amino acids. Trimming stripped 1 base from V and 0 bases from J, with 1 base between. The data also belong to a second study, concerning yellow fever vaccine responses in identical twins.

Sequencing used PBMCs. The chain joins TRBV6-2 or TRBV6-3 to TRBJ1-5; D is unresolved. The sequence came from a young woman in good health. CDR3: CASSYFSNQPQHF. The DNA of the CDR3 is TGTGCCAGCAGTTACTTTAGCAATCAGCCCCAGCATTTT.